This T cell receptor beta chain was captured by sequencing in a study of shared clonotypes between healthy human individuals. Broader study findings: Estimated richness was generally greater in naive than memory subsets.

Selected positively for CCR7 and CD45RO-negative, naive CD8 cells excluded terminally differentiated effector memory CD45RA+ cells. This clone showed up just once. The antigen remains undetermined. V gave up 0 bases and J gave up 4 bases, with 12 bases separating them. Germline V gene data show CDR1 as LGHNA and CDR2 as YSLEER. There are 15 residues in the CDR3. Sequenced by immunoSEQ multiplex PCR; TCRdb stores in-frame clones only, minus some. The profile shows approximately 740,000 clones, about 91% of them singletons. This TCR derives from a man aged 25 to 40 in good health. This chain joins TRBV4-3 and TRBJ1-2; D might be TRBD1 (6 bases). Sequencing was carried out using naive CD8+ T cells sorted from blood. The CDR3 DNA is TGCGCCAGCAGCCAAGATTTCGGGACAAGCTATGGCTACACCTTC. Encoded protein: CASSQDFGTSYGYTF.